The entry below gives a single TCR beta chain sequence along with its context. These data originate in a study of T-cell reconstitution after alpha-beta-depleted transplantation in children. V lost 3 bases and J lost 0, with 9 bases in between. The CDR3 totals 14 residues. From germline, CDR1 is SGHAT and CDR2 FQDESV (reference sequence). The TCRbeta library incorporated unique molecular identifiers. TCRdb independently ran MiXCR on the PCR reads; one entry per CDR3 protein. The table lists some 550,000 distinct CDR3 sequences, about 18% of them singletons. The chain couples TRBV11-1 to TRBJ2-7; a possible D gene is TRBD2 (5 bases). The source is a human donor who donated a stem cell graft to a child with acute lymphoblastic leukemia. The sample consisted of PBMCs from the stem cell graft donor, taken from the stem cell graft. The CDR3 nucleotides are TGTGCCAGCAGCTTCTCACGGGGCTCCTACGAGCAGTACTTC. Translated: CASSFSRGSYEQYF. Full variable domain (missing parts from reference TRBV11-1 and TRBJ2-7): EAEVAQSPRYKITEKSQAVAFWCDPISGHATLYWYRQILGQGPELLVQFQDESVVDDSQLPKDRFSAERLKGVDSTLKIQPAELGDSAMYLCASSFSRGSYEQYFGPGTRLTVT.